A selection of T cell receptor beta chains follows, all from one sample in a study of blood T cells in healthy people across ages. MiXCR was run by TCRdb on the 5' RACE reads, yielding one entry per CDR3 protein. The sample shows around 1,100,000 distinct CDR3 sequences, roughly two fifths of them seen only once. Material: blood. These TCRs come from a man aged 18 to 30 in good health. CDR3s include the opening cysteine and the closing phenylalanine or tryptophan. The order of the fields is clone size, V gene, D gene, J gene, CDR3 protein, CDR3 DNA. A D gene is named only where the DNA matches it firmly. Clone size is given for some rows only: seen once, a few or many times, or a class if the clone is expanded.

clone size: many
V gene: TRBV4-2
D gene: .
J gene: TRBJ1-5
CDR3 protein: CASSHTSGQINQPQHF
CDR3 DNA: TGTGCCAGCAGCCATACTTCAGGACAGATTAATCAGCCCCAGCATTTT

clone size: .
V gene: TRBV11-2
D gene: .
J gene: TRBJ2-7
CDR3 protein: CASSLVYGQYF
CDR3 DNA: TGTGCCAGCAGCTTAGTGTATGGGCAGTACTTC

clone size: .
V gene: TRBV12-3/TRBV12-4
D gene: .
J gene: TRBJ2-5
CDR3 protein: CASSVSSVEGAQYF
CDR3 DNA: TGTGCCAGCAGTGTGTCTAGCGTAGAGGGAGCCCAGTACTTC

clone size: few
V gene: TRBV7-9
D gene: .
J gene: TRBJ2-7
CDR3 protein: CASSTGPVYSYEQYF
CDR3 DNA: TGTGCCAGCAGCACGGGTCCGGTATACTCCTACGAGCAGTACTTC

clone size: .
V gene: TRBV7-9
D gene: .
J gene: TRBJ2-7
CDR3 protein: CASSLVSRTGNYEQYF
CDR3 DNA: TGTGCCAGCAGCTTAGTGAGTCGGACGGGGAACTACGAGCAGTACTTC

clone size: .
V gene: TRBV20-1
D gene: TRBD2
J gene: TRBJ2-1
CDR3 protein: CSANSGADEFF
CDR3 DNA: TGCAGTGCGAACAGCGGGGCTGACGAGTTCTTC

clone size: .
V gene: TRBV20-1
D gene: TRBD1
J gene: TRBJ1-2
CDR3 protein: CSAILRDSALSGYTF
CDR3 DNA: TGCAGTGCTATACTCCGGGACAGTGCCCTCTCTGGCTACACCTTC

clone size: many
V gene: TRBV27
D gene: .
J gene: TRBJ2-1
CDR3 protein: CASSHRDYNEQFF
CDR3 DNA: TGTGCCAGCAGTCACAGGGATTACAATGAGCAGTTCTTC

clone size: .
V gene: TRBV4-1
D gene: TRBD1
J gene: TRBJ1-5
CDR3 protein: CASSQPGTGRDQPQHF
CDR3 DNA: TGCGCCAGCAGCCAGCCCGGGACAGGGCGAGATCAGCCCCAGCATTTT

clone size: .
V gene: TRBV2
D gene: .
J gene: TRBJ1-2
CDR3 protein: CARGRDYGYTF
CDR3 DNA: TGTGCCAGAGGCAGGGACTATGGCTACACCTTC

clone size: .
V gene: TRBV29-1
D gene: .
J gene: TRBJ1-1
CDR3 protein: CSVDEGAEAFF
CDR3 DNA: TGCAGCGTTGACGAGGGGGCTGAAGCTTTCTTT

clone size: few
V gene: TRBV7-9
D gene: .
J gene: TRBJ2-5
CDR3 protein: CASSMGVGGQETQYF
CDR3 DNA: TGTGCCAGCAGTATGGGGGTGGGGGGCCAAGAGACCCAGTACTTC

clone size: few
V gene: TRBV7-2
D gene: TRBD2
J gene: TRBJ2-2
CDR3 protein: CASSTSGPNTGELFF
CDR3 DNA: TGTGCCAGCAGCACTAGCGGACCGAACACCGGGGAGCTGTTTTTT

clone size: .
V gene: TRBV4-1
D gene: TRBD2
J gene: TRBJ2-5
CDR3 protein: CASSHPRSSGGPLYNEQYF
CDR3 DNA: TGCGCCAGCAGCCATCCCCGGAGTAGCGGGGGACCACTCTACAATGAGCAGTACTTC

clone size: .
V gene: TRBV7-9
D gene: .
J gene: TRBJ2-3
CDR3 protein: CASSSKIGDALRADTQYF
CDR3 DNA: TGTGCCAGCAGCTCGAAAATAGGGGACGCTCTACGGGCAGATACGCAGTATTTT

clone size: once
V gene: TRBV6-1
D gene: TRBD1
J gene: TRBJ1-1
CDR3 protein: CASSENQGGSTEAFF
CDR3 DNA: TGTGCCAGCAGTGAAAACCAGGGGGGGAGTACTGAAGCTTTCTTT

clone size: .
V gene: TRBV18
D gene: TRBD1
J gene: TRBJ1-5
CDR3 protein: CASSPTDRDINQPQHF
CDR3 DNA: TGTGCCAGCTCACCTACAGACAGGGATATTAATCAGCCCCAGCATTTT

clone size: few
V gene: TRBV4-1
D gene: .
J gene: TRBJ2-1
CDR3 protein: CASRQPGLNEQFF
CDR3 DNA: TGCGCCAGCAGGCAGCCGGGTCTTAATGAGCAGTTCTTC

clone size: .
V gene: TRBV6-2/TRBV6-3
D gene: .
J gene: TRBJ1-2
CDR3 protein: CASIGVNYGYTF
CDR3 DNA: TGTGCCAGCATCGGAGTTAACTATGGCTACACCTTC

clone size: few
V gene: TRBV5-1
D gene: TRBD2
J gene: TRBJ2-1
CDR3 protein: CASSFATSGGNNEQFF
CDR3 DNA: TGCGCCAGCAGCTTCGCCACTAGCGGGGGAAACAATGAGCAGTTCTTC

clone size: .
V gene: TRBV6-5
D gene: .
J gene: TRBJ2-3
CDR3 protein: CASSYGKAQYF
CDR3 DNA: TGTGCCAGCAGTTACGGGAAGGCGCAGTATTTT

clone size: few
V gene: TRBV6-6
D gene: .
J gene: TRBJ1-4
CDR3 protein: CASSYSPSGGFEKLFF
CDR3 DNA: TGTGCCAGCAGTTACTCACCTTCGGGGGGCTTTGAAAAACTGTTTTTT

clone size: few
V gene: TRBV7-9
D gene: TRBD1
J gene: TRBJ1-1
CDR3 protein: CASSLGTGVAEAFF
CDR3 DNA: TGTGCCAGCAGCTTAGGGACAGGGGTGGCTGAAGCTTTCTTT

clone size: .
V gene: TRBV5-6
D gene: TRBD1
J gene: TRBJ2-3
CDR3 protein: CASGFGTGVADTQYF
CDR3 DNA: TGTGCCAGCGGGTTCGGGACAGGGGTCGCAGATACGCAGTATTTT

clone size: .
V gene: TRBV12-3/TRBV12-4
D gene: .
J gene: TRBJ1-1
CDR3 protein: CASSDQIRETEAFF
CDR3 DNA: TGTGCCAGCAGCGACCAAATAAGGGAAACTGAAGCTTTCTTT

clone size: .
V gene: TRBV2
D gene: TRBD1
J gene: TRBJ1-5
CDR3 protein: CASSGPGTGGYNSNQPQHF
CDR3 DNA: TGTGCCAGCAGTGGCCCCGGGACAGGGGGTTACAATAGCAATCAGCCCCAGCATTTT

clone size: .
V gene: TRBV29-1
D gene: TRBD2
J gene: TRBJ2-7
CDR3 protein: CSVEVELAGYEQYF
CDR3 DNA: TGCAGCGTTGAGGTGGAACTAGCGGGTTACGAGCAGTACTTC

clone size: .
V gene: TRBV7-2
D gene: TRBD1
J gene: TRBJ1-2
CDR3 protein: CASSLTTDRAADYGYTF
CDR3 DNA: TGTGCCAGCAGCTTAACGACGGACAGGGCTGCAGACTATGGCTACACCTTC

clone size: .
V gene: TRBV27
D gene: TRBD1
J gene: TRBJ2-7
CDR3 protein: CASSRSINRGIDNEQYF
CDR3 DNA: TGTGCCAGCAGTCGGTCGATTAACAGGGGAATCGACAATGAGCAGTACTTC

clone size: once
V gene: TRBV5-1
D gene: TRBD1
J gene: TRBJ2-5
CDR3 protein: CASSLTTWTGASSQYF
CDR3 DNA: TGCGCCAGCAGCTTGACCACCTGGACAGGGGCCTCGTCCCAGTACTTC

clone size: few
V gene: TRBV20-1
D gene: TRBD2
J gene: TRBJ2-1
CDR3 protein: CTGRTSGHNEQFF
CDR3 DNA: TGCACCGGCCGGACTAGCGGCCACAATGAGCAGTTCTTC